Listed here is a single TCR beta chain. The antigen is undetermined. CDR1 is MDHEN and CDR2 is SYDVKM in the germline V gene. The CDR3 consists of 14 residues. Researchers prepared the TRB cDNA libraries using 5' RACE with UMI labels. With the 5' RACE reads reprocessed, TCRdb shows one record per CDR3 protein and no DNA. Here the sample table reports some 100,000 distinct CDR3 sequences. The data were taken from a study of CXCR3-negative and CXCR3-positive naive CD8 T cells. Study results and limitations: When CXCR3-positive naive cells were set against CXCR3-negative naive cells, the former had more hydrophobic TRB CDR3s.

The V and J genes are TRBV28 and TRBJ2-5; the D gene TCRdb calls, TRBD1, cannot be checked with no DNA. This sequence originates from a human donor in good health. Some clones in this sample may be carry-over from other donors' samples. The sequencing input was naive CXCR3+ CD8+ T cells from blood. Subset reported: CD45RO-CCR7+CD27+CD95- naive CD8+ T cells expressing CXCR3 (TNR3+). CDR3: CASSQQVNEETQYF.